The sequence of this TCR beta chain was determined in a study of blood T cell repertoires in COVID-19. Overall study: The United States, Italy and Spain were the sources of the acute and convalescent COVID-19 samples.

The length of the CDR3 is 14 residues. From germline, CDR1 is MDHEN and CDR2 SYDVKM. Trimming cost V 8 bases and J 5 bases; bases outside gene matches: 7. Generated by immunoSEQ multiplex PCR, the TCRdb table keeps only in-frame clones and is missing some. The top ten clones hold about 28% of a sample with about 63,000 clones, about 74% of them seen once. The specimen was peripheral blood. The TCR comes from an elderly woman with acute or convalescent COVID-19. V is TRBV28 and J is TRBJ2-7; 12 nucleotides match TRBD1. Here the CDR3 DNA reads TGTGCCAGCGGGGGGGACAGGGGGCTACACGAGCAGTACTTC. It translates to CASGGDRGLHEQYF.